This paragraph reports one T cell receptor (beta chain). A read error may account for a junction end that differs from germline. This record comes from a study of cytomegalovirus exposure and HLA in healthy donors. Sequenced by immunoSEQ multiplex PCR; TCRdb stores in-frame clones only, minus some. The sample yields roughly 110,000 clones, about 87% seen once. The germline V gene encodes CDR1 LNHDA and CDR2 SQIVND (reference sequence). The CDR3 sequence is 15 residues long. The chain employs TRBV19 and TRBJ2-1; 11 nucleotides agree with TRBD2. The receptor's source is a woman between 18 and 29 years old in good health and CMV-seropositive. The sequencing sample was made of PBMCs. As DNA, the CDR3 is TGTGCCAGTAGGCAAACTAGCGGGGGCTACGATGAGCAGTTCTTC. Amino acids: CASRQTSGGYDEQFF.